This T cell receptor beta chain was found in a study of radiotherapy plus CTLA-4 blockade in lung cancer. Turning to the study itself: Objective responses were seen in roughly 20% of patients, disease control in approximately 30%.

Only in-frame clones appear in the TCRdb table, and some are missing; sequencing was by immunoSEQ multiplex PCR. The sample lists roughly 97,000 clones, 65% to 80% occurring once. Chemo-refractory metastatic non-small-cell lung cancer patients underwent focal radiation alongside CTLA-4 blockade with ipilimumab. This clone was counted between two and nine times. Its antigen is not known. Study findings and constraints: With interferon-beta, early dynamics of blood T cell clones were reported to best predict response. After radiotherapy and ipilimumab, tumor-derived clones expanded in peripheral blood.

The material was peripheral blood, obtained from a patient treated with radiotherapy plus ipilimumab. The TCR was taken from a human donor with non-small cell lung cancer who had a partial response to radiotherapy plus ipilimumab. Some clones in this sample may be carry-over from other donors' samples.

The CDR3 DNA reads TGTGCCAGCAGCACTAGCGGGGGCACTGAAGCTTTCTTT. Protein product: CASSTSGGTEAFF. The gene calls are TRBV7-9 and TRBJ1-1, with a possible D match to TRBD1 (5 bases). The CDR3 extends over 13 amino acids. CDR1 and CDR2 (germline): SEHNR, FQNEAQ (reference sequence). V was pared by 5 bases and J by 4 bases, with 11 bases between.